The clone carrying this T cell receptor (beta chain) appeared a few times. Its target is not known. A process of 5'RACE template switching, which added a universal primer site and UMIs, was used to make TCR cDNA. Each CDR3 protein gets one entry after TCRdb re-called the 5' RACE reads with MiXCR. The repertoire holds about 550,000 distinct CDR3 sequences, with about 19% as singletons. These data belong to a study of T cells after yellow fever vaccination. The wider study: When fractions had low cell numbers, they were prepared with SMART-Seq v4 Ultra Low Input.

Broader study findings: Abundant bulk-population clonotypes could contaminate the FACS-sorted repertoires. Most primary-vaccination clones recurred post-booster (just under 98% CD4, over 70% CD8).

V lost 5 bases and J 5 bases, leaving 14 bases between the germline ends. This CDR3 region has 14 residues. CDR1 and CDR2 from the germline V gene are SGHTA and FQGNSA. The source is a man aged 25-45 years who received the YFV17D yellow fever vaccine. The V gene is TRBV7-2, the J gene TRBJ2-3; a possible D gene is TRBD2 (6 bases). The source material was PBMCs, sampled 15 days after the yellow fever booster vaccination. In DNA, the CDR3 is TGTGCCAGCAGCGGGGAGGTTAAGCTAGATACGCAGTATTTT. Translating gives CASSGEVKLDTQYF.